Below, 27 T cell receptor beta chains from the same sample are listed, as sequenced in a study of OX40 agonist ivuxolimab in advanced cancers. The assay was immunoSEQ multiplex PCR, and TCRdb's table has in-frame clones only and misses some. The table includes roughly 66,000 clones, about 80% detected once. Sequencing used CD4+ or CD8+ T cells sorted from blood, obtained in a trial of the OX40 agonist ivuxolimab. The receptors stem from an adult with an advanced solid tumor such as melanoma, head and neck, liver or kidney cancer.

The CDR3 DNA reads TGTGCCAGCAGCCCACGGACAGGGGAGGCGGATGAGCAGTTCTTC. As protein: CASSPRTGEADEQFF. This chain joins TRBV11-3 and TRBJ2-1, with 9 nucleotides matching TRBD1. Trimming removed 5 bases from V and 8 bases from J; junction bases left unmatched: 10. The germline CDR1 and CDR2 sequences are SGHNT and YENEEA. CDR3 length: 15 residues.

The chain uses TRBV5-4 and TRBJ2-2; 8 nucleotides align to TRBD1. With 1 base clipped from V and 2 bases from J, the junction kept 4 bases outside the gene matches. The germline V gene has CDR1 SGHNT and CDR2 YYREEE (reference sequence). The CDR3 is 16 amino acids. The CDR3 DNA reads TGTGCCAGCAGCTTGCTCGACAGGGGTAACACCGGGGAGCTGTTTTTT. This translates into CASSLLDRGNTGELFF. The full variable domain, completed using reference TRBV5-4 and TRBJ2-2, is ETGVTQSPTHLIKTRGQQVTLRCSSQSGHNTVSWYQQALGQGPQFIFQYYREEENGRGNFPPRFSGLQFPNYSSELNVNALELDDSALYLCASSLLDRGNTGELFFGEGSRLTVL.

This chain connects TRBV5-4 to TRBJ1-4; no firm D call. Germline CDR1 is SGHNT and CDR2 is YYREEE (reference sequence). V shed 4 bases and J shed 6 bases, with 13 bases lying between them. The CDR3 covers 14 residues. The CDR3 nucleotides are TGTGCCAGCAGCCGCAAGGGATTGGATGAAAAACTGTTTTTT. It yields the protein CASSRKGLDEKLFF.

The V and J genes are TRBV18 and TRBJ2-3; no clear D. Germline assignment: CDR1 KGHSH and CDR2 LQKENI. V shed 3 bases and J shed 5 bases, with 6 bases lying between them. The CDR3 is 12 residues long. This CDR3 is CASSPLKDTQYF. The CDR3 DNA reads TGTGCCAGCTCACCTCTCAAAGATACGCAGTATTTT.

This clone appeared a single time. This chain connects TRBV28 to TRBJ2-2, with D maybe TRBD1 (5 bases). V dropped 2 bases and J dropped 2 bases, with 15 bases sitting between them. There are 17 residues in the CDR3. Per germline, CDR1 MDHEN and CDR2 SYDVKM. CDR3 sequence reads: CASSLRRGSFNTGELFF. As DNA, the CDR3 is TGTGCCAGCAGTTTACGTAGGGGCAGCTTTAACACCGGGGAGCTGTTTTTT.

The V and J genes are TRBV4-1 and TRBJ1-2, with 8 bases identical to TRBD1. Germline V gene lookup returns CDR1 MGHRA and CDR2 YSYEKL. The CDR3 runs 15 residues. With V trimmed by 4 bases and J by 3 bases, 7 bases remained unmatched. Here the CDR3 DNA reads TGCGCCAGCAGCCCCCAGGACAGGGCGGACTATGGCTACACCTTC. It codes for CASSPQDRADYGYTF.

Only a few counts were recorded for this clone. The chain is built from TRBV16 and TRBJ1-2, with D uncertain. Trimming pared 4 bases from V and 8 bases from J, leaving 8 bases between. CDR1 is KGHSY, CDR2 FQNENV, per germline. This CDR3 contains 11 residues. CDR3 nucleotide sequence: TGTGCCAGCAGCCCACAGACCGGCTACACCTTC. It codes for CASSPQTGYTF.

This clone has just a few counts. This chain links TRBV11-2 with TRBJ2-3, with 8 bases that match TRBD2. Germline V lookup: CDR1 SGHAT, CDR2 FQNNGV. This CDR3 is 16 amino acids long. The trim removed 4 bases at V and 1 base at J, leaving 7 bases unmatched. The CDR3 sequence is CASSSSLTSGTDTQYF. Here the CDR3 DNA reads TGTGCCAGCAGCTCGAGCCTGACTAGCGGCACAGATACGCAGTATTTT.

The chain links TRBV19 to TRBJ2-1; 16 bases agree with TRBD2. The CDR3 contains 16 residues. The V segment lost 7 bases and the J segment 2 bases; nucleotides outside the gene matches: 2. Germline CDR1 is LNHDA and CDR2 is SQIVND (reference sequence). This chain's CDR3 is CASKGTSGRAYNEQFF. The CDR3 DNA sequence: TGTGCCAGTAAAGGGACTAGCGGGAGGGCCTACAATGAGCAGTTCTTC.

The chain joins TRBV7-9 to TRBJ1-4; D possibly corresponds to TRBD1 (6 bases). The V gene's germline CDR1 is SEHNR and CDR2 FQNEAQ (reference sequence). V was shortened by 7 bases and J by 7 bases, with 13 bases between the two germline ends. This CDR3 comprises 13 residues. CDR3 residues: CASNPGATEKLFF. The CDR3 DNA is TGTGCCAGCAACCCAGGGGCGACTGAAAAACTGTTTTTT.

J is TRBJ1-6 and V is TRBV15, with D unresolved. CDR3 length: 15 amino acids. CDR1 and CDR2 (germline): LNHNV, YYDKDF (reference sequence). V lost 4 bases and J lost 0, with 7 bases in between. CDR3 coding DNA: TGTGCCACCAGCAAACAGAGCTCCTATAATTCACCCCTCCACTTT. It translates to CATSKQSSYNSPLHF.

Regarding this clone: Germline and junction disagree at one end, which may indicate a read error. The gene calls are TRBV7-6 and TRBJ1-2; no firm D call. The germline V gene encodes CDR1 SGHVS and CDR2 FNYEAQ. The CDR3 is 13 amino acids. DNA of the CDR3: TGTGCCAGCAGCTTGGGTCCTCTTTATGGCCACACCTTC. This encodes CASSLGPLYGHTF. The full variable domain, rest sourced from reference TRBV7-6 and TRBJ1-2, is GAGVSQSPRYKVTKRGQDVALRCDPISGHVSLYWYRQALGQGPEFLTYFNYEAQQDKSGLPNDRFSAERPEGSISTLTIQRTEQRDSAMYRCASSLGPLYGHTFGSGTRLTVV.

J is TRBJ2-5 and V is TRBV7-2, with D perhaps TRBD1 or TRBD2 (5 bases each). CDR1 SGHTA and CDR2 FQGNSA come from the germline V gene. This CDR3 comprises 15 residues. The germline V and J ends were trimmed by 1 base and 7 bases, with 16 bases remaining between them. CDR3 bases: TGTGCCAGCAGCTTAGAGAGGTTTGGGGCGGGGACCCAGTACTTC. Translated: CASSLERFGAGTQYF.

The chain uses TRBV4-1 and TRBJ2-5, with 7 bases aligning to TRBD2. TRBJ2-7 matches the DNA end more closely, so the J call is doubtful. The CDR3 extends over 15 amino acids. The germline gives CDR1 MGHRA, CDR2 YSYEKL. CDR3 region: CASSQETGGTYEQYF. DNA of the CDR3: TGCGCCAGCAGCCAAGAAACCGGGGGGACCTACGAGCAGTACTTC.

This clone was seen a few times. The chain links TRBV6-5 to TRBJ1-2; 8 bases match TRBD1. This CDR3 is 16 amino acids long. Trimming removed 2 bases from V and 5 bases from J; junction bases left unmatched: 10. CDR1 MNHEY and CDR2 SVGAGI come from the germline V gene. The CDR3 nucleotides are TGTGCCAGCAGTTACATTCCCTCAGGGGGCGCGTATGGCTACACCTTC. Its translation: CASSYIPSGGAYGYTF.

The chain recombines TRBV30 with TRBJ2-5, with 7 bases fitting TRBD2. The CDR3 is made up of 11 amino acids. The junction had 0 bases not matched to a gene; V was cut back by 4 bases and J by 4 bases. From germline, CDR1 is GTSNPN and CDR2 SVGIG (reference sequence). For the CDR3, the DNA is TGTGCCTGGACGGGAGGAGAGACCCAGTACTTC. The encoded protein is CAWTGGETQYF. Together with reference TRBV30 and TRBJ2-5, the CDR3 gives the full variable domain: SQTIHQWPATLVQPVGSPLSLECTVEGTSNPNLYWYRQAAGRGLQLLFYSVGIGQISSEVPQNLSASRPQDRQFILSSKKLLLSDSGFYLCAWTGGETQYFGPGTRLLVL.

In this sample, this clone turned up a few times. The J gene is TRBJ1-1, the V gene TRBV19; 7 positions match TRBD1. Germline V gene data show CDR1 as LNHDA and CDR2 as SQIVND (reference sequence). Trimming removed 6 bases from V and 2 bases from J; junction bases left unmatched: 6. CDR3 length: 14 residues. CDR3 protein: CASRGDRVNTEAFF. In DNA form, the CDR3 reads TGTGCCAGTAGGGGAGACAGGGTTAACACTGAAGCTTTCTTT. The full variable domain, with the rest looked up from reference TRBV19 and TRBJ1-1, is DGGITQSPKYLFRKEGQNVTLSCEQNLNHDAMYWYRQDPGQGLRLIYYSQIVNDFQKGDIAEGYSVSREKKESFPLTVTSAQKNPTAFYLCASRGDRVNTEAFFGQGTRLTVV.

The chain recombines TRBV7-8 with TRBJ1-6, with D maybe TRBD1 (5 bases). Between the trimmed V and J ends, which lost 1 base and 10 bases, there was a span of 14 bases. CDR3 size: 15 residues. The germline CDR1 and CDR2 sequences are SGHVS and FQNEAQ. CDR3 sequence (DNA): TGTGCCAGCAGCTTAGGGCGGGCAGGGCTATCACCCCTCCACTTT. It yields the protein CASSLGRAGLSPLHF. Full variable domain (missing parts from reference TRBV7-8 and TRBJ1-6): GAGVSQSPRYKVAKRGQDVALRCDPISGHVSLFWYQQALGQGPEFLTYFQNEAQLDKSGLPSDRFFAERPEGSVSTLKIQRTQQEDSAVYLCASSLGRAGLSPLHFGNGTRLTVT.

This clone was seen a handful of times. V usage is TRBV10-2 and J usage is TRBJ1-1; D is possibly TRBD1 (6 bases). The CDR3 spans 15 residues. V lost 2 bases to trimming and J lost 1 base, with 11 bases between them. The germline CDR1 and CDR2 sequences are WSHSY and SAAADI. The CDR3 DNA sequence: TGCGCCAGCAGTGAGAACAGGGCTTGGAACACTGAAGCTTTCTTT. Amino acids: CASSENRAWNTEAFF.

V and J are TRBV4-1 and TRBJ2-2, with TRBD2 identical over 8 bases. Germline V lookup: CDR1 MGHRA, CDR2 YSYEKL. J was trimmed by 4 bases and V by 4 bases; bases with no gene match: 8. The CDR3 spans 16 residues. In DNA form, the CDR3 reads TGCGCCAGCAGCCTAATAGCGGGAATGGGCACCGGGGAGCTGTTTTTT. Translating it yields CASSLIAGMGTGELFF.

The CDR3 reads CASTSTGTDTQYF. DNA of the CDR3: TGTGCCAGTACCAGTACCGGCACAGATACGCAGTATTTT. This chain uses TRBV19 with TRBJ2-3; no firm D call. Trimming pared 7 bases from V and 1 base from J, leaving 9 bases between. The CDR3 runs to 13 residues. CDR1 LNHDA and CDR2 SQIVND come from the germline V gene (reference sequence).

This rearrangement joins TRBV19 to TRBJ1-2, with 9 bases identical to TRBD1. The CDR3 extends over 18 amino acids. CDR1 is LNHDA, CDR2 SQIVND, per germline (reference sequence). With V trimmed by 3 bases and J by 0 bases, 11 bases remained unmatched. CDR3 sequence: CASSIRQGGVNTNYGYTF. The DNA of the CDR3 is TGTGCCAGTAGTATCAGACAGGGGGGAGTGAATACTAACTATGGCTACACCTTC.

V and J are TRBV12-2 and TRBJ2-1; whether TRBD2, the table's D call, matches the DNA was not checked. TRBV12-2 is an annotated pseudogene. CDR3 length: 13 residues. The CDR3 spells CASRCRESGEQFF. The CDR3 coding sequence is TGTGCAAGTCGCTGCCGGGAAAGTGGTGAGCAGTTCTTC.

The J gene is TRBJ1-5, the V gene TRBV2; 7 bases line up with TRBD1. From germline, CDR1 is SNHLY and CDR2 FYNNEI. Losses at the gene ends were 7 bases for V and 2 bases for J; bases not matched to a gene: 5. CDR3 size: 14 residues. CDR3 coding DNA: TGTGCCAGCACCGACAGGGCCCGCAATCAGCCCCAGCATTTT. Amino acids: CASTDRARNQPQHF.

Concerning this clone: One end of the junction is discordant with germline, which a read error may explain. For the CDR3, the DNA is TGTGCCAGCAGTGAATTTGTGGGAGGGGAGGACTACGGGCAGTACTTC. This translates into CASSEFVGGEDYGQYF. The chain carries TRBV25-1 and TRBJ2-7, with 7 bases fitting TRBD2. From germline, CDR1 is MGHDK and CDR2 SYGVNS. The CDR3 is 16 residues long.

V and J are TRBV5-4 and TRBJ2-5; 7 bases match TRBD2. V lost 0 bases and J lost 2; bases outside the gene matches: 4. The CDR3 is 15 amino acids. Per the germline V gene, CDR1 is SGHNT and CDR2 is YYREEE (reference sequence). The CDR3 DNA follows: TGTGCCAGCAGCTTGGGGACTAGAACACAAGAGACCCAGTACTTC. This translates into CASSLGTRTQETQYF.

A single count supports this clone. V gene TRBV19 combines with J gene TRBJ2-2; 10 positions agree with TRBD1. Germline assignment: CDR1 LNHDA and CDR2 SQIVND (reference sequence). The CDR3 sequence is 14 residues long. V gave up 6 bases and J gave up 6 bases; unmatched junction bases: 4. The CDR3 loop is CASSGTGVPGELFF. The DNA for the CDR3 is TGTGCCAGTAGCGGGACAGGGGTTCCCGGGGAGCTGTTTTTT.